Below, 12 T cell receptor beta chains from the same sample are listed, as sequenced in a study of cytotoxic CD8 clonotypes in ibrutinib-treated CLL. Some clones are missing from TCRdb's copy, which holds only in-frame ones; the method was immunoSEQ multiplex PCR. The sample yields some 200,000 clones, roughly 73% seen once. Here the sequenced sample was PBMCs, taken after 12 months of ibrutinib treatment. The source of these receptors is a human donor with chronic lymphocytic leukemia.

The chain combines TRBV2 with TRBJ2-7; tentatively, D is TRBD1 or TRBD2 (5 bases each). Germline values: CDR1 SNHLY, CDR2 FYNNEI. The CDR3 sequence is 12 residues long. V lost 6 bases, J lost 7 bases, and 13 bases lay in between. The CDR3 is CASRGDLWEQYF. Here the CDR3 DNA reads TGTGCCAGCAGGGGGGACCTCTGGGAGCAGTACTTC.

This rearrangement joins TRBV29-1 to TRBJ2-3, with 11 bases fitting TRBD2. This CDR3 comprises 15 residues. Germline trimming cut 3 bases from V and 5 bases from J; bases unmatched to any gene: 7. Germline CDR1 is SQVTM and CDR2 is ANQGSEA. The CDR3 reads CSVDIAGGHGDTQYF. Written as DNA, the CDR3 is TGCAGCGTTGATATAGCGGGGGGGCATGGAGATACGCAGTATTTT.

The CDR3 reads CASSGVLKYGYTF. The CDR3 coding sequence is TGCGCCAGCAGTGGAGTGCTTAAATATGGCTACACCTTC. This rearrangement joins TRBV5-1 to TRBJ1-2; D is unresolved. CDR1 SGHRS and CDR2 YFSETQ come from the germline V gene. The CDR3 sequence is 13 residues long. The V end lost 5 bases, the J end lost 5 bases, and 13 bases lay between the germline ends.

This clone was seen just once. Other DNA sequences from this sample encode an identical CDR3 as well. The CDR3 bases are TGCGCCAGCAGCTTGGCCGGGAGCCAAGAGACCCAGTACTTC. Its protein product is CASSLAGSQETQYF. The genes are TRBV5-1 and TRBJ2-5; tentatively, D is TRBD2 (6 bases). The CDR3 runs to 14 residues. Trimming took 0 bases from V and 1 from J, leaving 7 bases between them. The germline V gene has CDR1 SGHRS and CDR2 YFSETQ.

The chain combines TRBV30 with TRBJ2-5; perhaps TRBD2 as D (7 bases). Germline CDR1 GTSNPN, CDR2 SVGIG (reference sequence). The V gene lost 1 base and the J gene lost 13 bases, with 19 bases spanning the gap. The CDR3 runs to 13 residues. CDR3 nucleotide sequence: TGTGCCTGGAGTGGTGGTGTGGGGGGGCGCGGGTACTTC. It specifies CAWSGGVGGRGYF. The variable domain in full, completed from reference TRBV30 and TRBJ2-5, reads SQTIHQWPATLVQPVGSPLSLECTVEGTSNPNLYWYRQAAGRGLQLLFYSVGIGQISSEVPQNLSASRPQDRQFILSSKKLLLSDSGFYLCAWSGGVGGRGYFGPGTRLLVL.

The chain carries TRBV28 and TRBJ1-5, with 9 bases lining up with TRBD1. The CDR3 runs to 17 residues. J gave up 4 bases and V 7 bases, and 14 bases lay outside the gene matches. Germline V gene lookup returns CDR1 MDHEN and CDR2 SYDVKM. CDR3 DNA sequence: TGTGCCAGCACTAAATTCCCCGGGACAGGGCTTAATCAGCCCCAGCATTTT. Protein sequence: CASTKFPGTGLNQPQHF.

The V and J genes are TRBV6-5 and TRBJ2-7; 11 bases align to TRBD1. V shed 6 bases and J 6 bases; nucleotides not matched to a gene: 7. The V gene's germline CDR1 is MNHEY and CDR2 SVGAGI. The CDR3 is 14 residues long. The CDR3 is CASSSGTGGFEQYF. The CDR3 DNA is TGTGCCAGCAGCTCCGGGACAGGGGGGTTCGAGCAGTACTTC.

Only one count was recorded for this clone. The CDR3 sequence is CASSLAGGWGYNEQFF. The DNA for the CDR3 is TGTGCCAGCAGCTTAGCCGGGGGCTGGGGCTACAATGAGCAGTTCTTC. V gene TRBV7-8 combines with J gene TRBJ2-1; either TRBD1 or TRBD2 may supply D (6 bases each). The V gene lost 0 bases and the J gene lost 3 bases, with 12 bases spanning the gap. The CDR3 extends over 16 amino acids. Germline V gene lookup returns CDR1 SGHVS and CDR2 FQNEAQ.

The genes are TRBV5-1 and TRBJ2-6, with 11 bases aligning to TRBD2. After removal of 2 bases from V and 1 base from J, the junction contained 2 bases not matched to a gene. The CDR3 consists of 17 residues. Germline-derived CDR1 and CDR2 are SGHRS and YFSETQ. The CDR3 DNA is TGCGCCAGCAGCTTCCTAGCGGGGGGTTCTGGGGCCAACGTCCTGACTTTC. Encoded protein: CASSFLAGGSGANVLTF.

The chain links TRBV25-1 to TRBJ2-2; a weak D match, TRBD1 (5 bases). Per the germline V gene, CDR1 is MGHDK and CDR2 is SYGVNS. Between the trimmed V and J ends, which lost 10 bases and 6 bases, there was a span of 24 bases. The CDR3 covers 16 residues. Written as DNA, the CDR3 is TGTGCCACCCAAAAAGTAGCAGGGCTTTTCGCCGGGGAGCTGTTTTTT. Residues: CATQKVAGLFAGELFF.

This chain uses TRBV19 with TRBJ2-7; the D gene is possibly TRBD2 (6 bases). CDR3 length: 18 residues. Trimming removed 3 bases from V and 0 bases from J, with 21 bases in between. The germline V gene has CDR1 LNHDA and CDR2 SQIVND (reference sequence). The CDR3 DNA reads as TGTGCCAGTAGTATCCGGGTCCCGAGTGGGGGGATCTCCTACGAGCAGTACTTC. Its protein is CASSIRVPSGGISYEQYF.

The genes are TRBV5-1 and TRBJ2-5, with D perhaps TRBD1 (5 bases). This CDR3 region has 13 residues. CDR1 and CDR2 (germline): SGHRS, YFSETQ. V was trimmed by 5 bases and J by 7 bases, leaving 15 bases between them. CDR3 residues: CASREAGQATQYF. In DNA form, the CDR3 reads TGCGCCAGCAGGGAAGCAGGGCAGGCGACCCAGTACTTC.